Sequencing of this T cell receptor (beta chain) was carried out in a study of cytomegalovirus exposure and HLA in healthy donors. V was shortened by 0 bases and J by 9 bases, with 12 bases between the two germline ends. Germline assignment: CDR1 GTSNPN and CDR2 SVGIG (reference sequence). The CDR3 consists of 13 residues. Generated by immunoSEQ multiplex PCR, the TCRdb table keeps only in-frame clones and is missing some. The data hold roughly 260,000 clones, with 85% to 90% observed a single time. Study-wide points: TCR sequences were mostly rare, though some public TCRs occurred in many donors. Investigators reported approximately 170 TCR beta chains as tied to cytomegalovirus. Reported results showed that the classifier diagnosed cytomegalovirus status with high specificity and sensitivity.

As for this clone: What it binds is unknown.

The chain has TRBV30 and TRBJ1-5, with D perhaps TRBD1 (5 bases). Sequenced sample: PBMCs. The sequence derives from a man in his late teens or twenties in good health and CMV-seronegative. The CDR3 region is CAWSVAGRTPQHF. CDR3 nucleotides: TGTGCCTGGAGTGTCGCGGGACGGACGCCCCAGCATTTT.